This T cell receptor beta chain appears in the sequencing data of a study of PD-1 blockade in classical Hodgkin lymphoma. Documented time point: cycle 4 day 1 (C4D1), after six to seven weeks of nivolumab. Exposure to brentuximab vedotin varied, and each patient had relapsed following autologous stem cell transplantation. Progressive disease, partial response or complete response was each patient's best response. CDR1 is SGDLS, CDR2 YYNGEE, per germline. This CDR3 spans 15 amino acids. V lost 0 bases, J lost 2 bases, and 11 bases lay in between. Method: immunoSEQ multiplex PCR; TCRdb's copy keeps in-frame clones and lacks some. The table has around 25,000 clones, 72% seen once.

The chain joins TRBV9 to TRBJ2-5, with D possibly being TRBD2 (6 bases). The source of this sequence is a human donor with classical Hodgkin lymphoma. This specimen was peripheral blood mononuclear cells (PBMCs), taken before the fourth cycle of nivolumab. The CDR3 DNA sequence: TGTGCCAGCAGCGTAGGGGTGGGAGGACAAGAGACCCAGTACTTC. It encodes CASSVGVGGQETQYF.